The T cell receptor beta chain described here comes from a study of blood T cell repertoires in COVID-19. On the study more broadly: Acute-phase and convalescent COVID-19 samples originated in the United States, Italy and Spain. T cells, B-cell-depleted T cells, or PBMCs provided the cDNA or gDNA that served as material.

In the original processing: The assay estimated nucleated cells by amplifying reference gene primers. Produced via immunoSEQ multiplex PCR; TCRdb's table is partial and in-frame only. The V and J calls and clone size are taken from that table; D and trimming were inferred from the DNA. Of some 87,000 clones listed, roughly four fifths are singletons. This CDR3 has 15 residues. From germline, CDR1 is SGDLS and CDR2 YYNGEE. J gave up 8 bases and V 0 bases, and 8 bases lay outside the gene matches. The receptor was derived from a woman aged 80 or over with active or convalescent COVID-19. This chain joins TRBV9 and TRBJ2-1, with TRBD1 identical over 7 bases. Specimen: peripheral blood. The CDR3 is CASSVGSDRAHEQFF. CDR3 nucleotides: TGTGCCAGCAGCGTAGGATCCGACAGGGCCCATGAGCAGTTCTTC.